The rows below give T cell receptor beta chains drawn from one sample of a study of blood T cell repertoires in COVID-19. TCRdb's copy holds only in-frame clones and misses some; the assay was immunoSEQ multiplex PCR. Seen here are about 250,000 clones, around 80% observed once, and the top ten hold around 26%. Specimen: peripheral blood. Receptors were obtained from a man aged 40-55 years with acute or convalescent COVID-19. CDR3s include the opening cysteine and the closing phenylalanine or tryptophan. The D gene is left open where the match is weak. Clone size is given for some rows only: seen once, a few or many times, or a class if the clone is expanded.

CDR3nt | CDR3aa | abundance | v_gene | len | j_gene | d_gene
TGCGCCAGCAGCTCGGGACAGATTAACTATGGCTACACCTTC | CASSSGQINYGYTF | few | TRBV5-1 | 14 | TRBJ1-2 | TRBD1
TGTGCCAGCAGCTCAACAGCGGCCTATGGCTACACCTTC | CASSSTAAYGYTF | . | TRBV6-5 | 13 | TRBJ1-2 | .
TGTGCCAGTAGTATTCGCCCCGGGACAGGGGTACGACAGCCCCAGCATTTT | CASSIRPGTGVRQPQHF | once | TRBV19 | 17 | TRBJ1-5 | TRBD1
TGCAGCGTTGATGAGGTCGGTGAAGCTTTCTTT | CSVDEVGEAFF | . | TRBV29-1 | 11 | TRBJ1-1 | .
TGTGCCAGCAACTCGGGCAGGGGGTTGGCTGAGCAGTTCTTC | CASNSGRGLAEQFF | . | TRBV2 | 14 | TRBJ2-1 | TRBD1
TGTGCCTGGAACAAGGGGACAGAGAATTCACCCCTCCACTTT | CAWNKGTENSPLHF | . | TRBV30 | 14 | TRBJ1-6 | TRBD1
TGTGCCAGCAGCCTAGACAGGTCCGCTCCTTTCTTT | CASSLDRSAPFF | few | TRBV7-9 | 12 | TRBJ1-1 | .
TGTGCCAGCAGCTTTACAGGGGGCGCGGTCGAGCAGTACTTC | CASSFTGGAVEQYF | . | TRBV7-2 | 14 | TRBJ2-7 | TRBD1
TGTGCCAGCACTTTGGTAGGGAGCTCCTACAATGAGCAGTTCTTC | CASTLVGSSYNEQFF | . | TRBV5-4 | 15 | TRBJ2-1 | .
TGTGCCAGCAGTGAACTGTCCCCGGGCTACACCTTC | CASSELSPGYTF | . | TRBV6-1 | 12 | TRBJ1-2 | .
TGTGCCAGCAGCCAAGGGCCGGGAACCTCGCCCCAGCATTTT | CASSQGPGTSPQHF | . | TRBV14 | 14 | TRBJ1-5 | .
TGTGCCAGCAGCTTTCAGGTGACTGAAGCTTTCTTT | CASSFQVTEAFF | . | TRBV5-8 | 12 | TRBJ1-1 | .
TGCGCCAGCAGCTCTATAGGGGAAGAGACCCAGTACTTC | CASSSIGEETQYF | . | TRBV5-1 | 13 | TRBJ2-5 | .
TGTGCCAGCAGCCCCTCCGGGACTAGCGTTAATGAGCAGTTCTTC | CASSPSGTSVNEQFF | . | TRBV11-2 | 15 | TRBJ2-1 | TRBD2
TGTGCCAGCAGCGGATACAGGGGGAAGGCTGAAGCTTTCTTT | CASSGYRGKAEAFF | few | TRBV9 | 14 | TRBJ1-1 | TRBD1
TGTGCCAGCAGTTGGGTTGGGGGGGATAGCCATGGCTACACCTTC | CASSWVGGDSHGYTF | once | TRBV7-9 | 15 | TRBJ1-2 | .
TGTGCCAGCGGGAGATCGGGCGGGACAGGCAATCAGCCCCAGCATTTT | CASGRSGGTGNQPQHF | . | TRBV3-1/TRBV3-2 | 16 | TRBJ1-5 | TRBD1
TGTGCCTGGACACAGGGATACGAGCAGTACTTC | CAWTQGYEQYF | once | TRBV30 | 11 | TRBJ2-7 | .
TGTGCCAGTTGGCGGGGGACAGGGGCCGGGGAGCTGTTTTTT | CASWRGTGAGELFF | . | TRBV19 | 14 | TRBJ2-2 | TRBD1
TGCGCCAGCAGTGAGTCCACAGTATATCAGCCCCAGCATTTT | CASSESTVYQPQHF | once | TRBV10-2 | 14 | TRBJ1-5 | .